This T cell receptor beta chain was identified in a study of regulatory T cells. The sample holds one count of this clone. Its target is not known. This CDR3 is built from 15 residues. Per the germline V gene, CDR1 is MDHEN and CDR2 is SYDVKM. With 4 bases clipped from V and 3 bases from J, the junction kept 3 bases outside the gene matches. The PCR used 52 TRBV and 13 TRBJ primers. Sequenced by immunoSEQ multiplex PCR; TCRdb stores in-frame clones only, minus some. Of about 34,000 clones in the sample, more than 85% were seen once. General observations from the study: Regulatory T cells showed the strongest V-J pair restriction and V/J gene skewing among patient repertoires. In CD3G-deficient patients, conventional CD4+ T cells were enriched for hydrophobic CDR3 residues at positions 6 and 7.

Every patient with CD3G deficiency had evidence of autoimmunity. Patients aged 2 to 39 years had fewer naive T cells. Regulatory (CD25-high CD127-low) and conventional (CD25-low CD127-high) CD4+ T cells were sorted separately. Sample: conventional CD4+ T cells sorted from blood. The chain combines TRBV28 with TRBJ1-4; TRBD1 agrees at 9 bases. The clonotype originates from a child under 10 years old with CD3G deficiency. CDR3 loop: CASSSTGGPNEKLFF. CDR3 nucleotide sequence: TGTGCCAGCAGTTCTACAGGGGGCCCTAATGAAAAACTGTTTTTT.